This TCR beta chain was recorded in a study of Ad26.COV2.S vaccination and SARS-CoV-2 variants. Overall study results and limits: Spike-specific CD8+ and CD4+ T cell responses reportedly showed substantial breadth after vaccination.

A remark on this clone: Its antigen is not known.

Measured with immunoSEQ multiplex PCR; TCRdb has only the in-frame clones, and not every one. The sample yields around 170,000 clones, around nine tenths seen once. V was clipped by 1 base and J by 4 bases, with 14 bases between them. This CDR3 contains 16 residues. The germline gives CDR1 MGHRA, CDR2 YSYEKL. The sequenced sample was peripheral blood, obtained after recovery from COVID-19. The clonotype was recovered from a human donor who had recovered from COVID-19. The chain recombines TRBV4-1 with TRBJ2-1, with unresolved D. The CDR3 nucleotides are TGCGCCAGCAGCCAAGGGTTCGGCAGGAGTTACAATGAGCAGTTCTTC. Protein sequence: CASSQGFGRSYNEQFF.